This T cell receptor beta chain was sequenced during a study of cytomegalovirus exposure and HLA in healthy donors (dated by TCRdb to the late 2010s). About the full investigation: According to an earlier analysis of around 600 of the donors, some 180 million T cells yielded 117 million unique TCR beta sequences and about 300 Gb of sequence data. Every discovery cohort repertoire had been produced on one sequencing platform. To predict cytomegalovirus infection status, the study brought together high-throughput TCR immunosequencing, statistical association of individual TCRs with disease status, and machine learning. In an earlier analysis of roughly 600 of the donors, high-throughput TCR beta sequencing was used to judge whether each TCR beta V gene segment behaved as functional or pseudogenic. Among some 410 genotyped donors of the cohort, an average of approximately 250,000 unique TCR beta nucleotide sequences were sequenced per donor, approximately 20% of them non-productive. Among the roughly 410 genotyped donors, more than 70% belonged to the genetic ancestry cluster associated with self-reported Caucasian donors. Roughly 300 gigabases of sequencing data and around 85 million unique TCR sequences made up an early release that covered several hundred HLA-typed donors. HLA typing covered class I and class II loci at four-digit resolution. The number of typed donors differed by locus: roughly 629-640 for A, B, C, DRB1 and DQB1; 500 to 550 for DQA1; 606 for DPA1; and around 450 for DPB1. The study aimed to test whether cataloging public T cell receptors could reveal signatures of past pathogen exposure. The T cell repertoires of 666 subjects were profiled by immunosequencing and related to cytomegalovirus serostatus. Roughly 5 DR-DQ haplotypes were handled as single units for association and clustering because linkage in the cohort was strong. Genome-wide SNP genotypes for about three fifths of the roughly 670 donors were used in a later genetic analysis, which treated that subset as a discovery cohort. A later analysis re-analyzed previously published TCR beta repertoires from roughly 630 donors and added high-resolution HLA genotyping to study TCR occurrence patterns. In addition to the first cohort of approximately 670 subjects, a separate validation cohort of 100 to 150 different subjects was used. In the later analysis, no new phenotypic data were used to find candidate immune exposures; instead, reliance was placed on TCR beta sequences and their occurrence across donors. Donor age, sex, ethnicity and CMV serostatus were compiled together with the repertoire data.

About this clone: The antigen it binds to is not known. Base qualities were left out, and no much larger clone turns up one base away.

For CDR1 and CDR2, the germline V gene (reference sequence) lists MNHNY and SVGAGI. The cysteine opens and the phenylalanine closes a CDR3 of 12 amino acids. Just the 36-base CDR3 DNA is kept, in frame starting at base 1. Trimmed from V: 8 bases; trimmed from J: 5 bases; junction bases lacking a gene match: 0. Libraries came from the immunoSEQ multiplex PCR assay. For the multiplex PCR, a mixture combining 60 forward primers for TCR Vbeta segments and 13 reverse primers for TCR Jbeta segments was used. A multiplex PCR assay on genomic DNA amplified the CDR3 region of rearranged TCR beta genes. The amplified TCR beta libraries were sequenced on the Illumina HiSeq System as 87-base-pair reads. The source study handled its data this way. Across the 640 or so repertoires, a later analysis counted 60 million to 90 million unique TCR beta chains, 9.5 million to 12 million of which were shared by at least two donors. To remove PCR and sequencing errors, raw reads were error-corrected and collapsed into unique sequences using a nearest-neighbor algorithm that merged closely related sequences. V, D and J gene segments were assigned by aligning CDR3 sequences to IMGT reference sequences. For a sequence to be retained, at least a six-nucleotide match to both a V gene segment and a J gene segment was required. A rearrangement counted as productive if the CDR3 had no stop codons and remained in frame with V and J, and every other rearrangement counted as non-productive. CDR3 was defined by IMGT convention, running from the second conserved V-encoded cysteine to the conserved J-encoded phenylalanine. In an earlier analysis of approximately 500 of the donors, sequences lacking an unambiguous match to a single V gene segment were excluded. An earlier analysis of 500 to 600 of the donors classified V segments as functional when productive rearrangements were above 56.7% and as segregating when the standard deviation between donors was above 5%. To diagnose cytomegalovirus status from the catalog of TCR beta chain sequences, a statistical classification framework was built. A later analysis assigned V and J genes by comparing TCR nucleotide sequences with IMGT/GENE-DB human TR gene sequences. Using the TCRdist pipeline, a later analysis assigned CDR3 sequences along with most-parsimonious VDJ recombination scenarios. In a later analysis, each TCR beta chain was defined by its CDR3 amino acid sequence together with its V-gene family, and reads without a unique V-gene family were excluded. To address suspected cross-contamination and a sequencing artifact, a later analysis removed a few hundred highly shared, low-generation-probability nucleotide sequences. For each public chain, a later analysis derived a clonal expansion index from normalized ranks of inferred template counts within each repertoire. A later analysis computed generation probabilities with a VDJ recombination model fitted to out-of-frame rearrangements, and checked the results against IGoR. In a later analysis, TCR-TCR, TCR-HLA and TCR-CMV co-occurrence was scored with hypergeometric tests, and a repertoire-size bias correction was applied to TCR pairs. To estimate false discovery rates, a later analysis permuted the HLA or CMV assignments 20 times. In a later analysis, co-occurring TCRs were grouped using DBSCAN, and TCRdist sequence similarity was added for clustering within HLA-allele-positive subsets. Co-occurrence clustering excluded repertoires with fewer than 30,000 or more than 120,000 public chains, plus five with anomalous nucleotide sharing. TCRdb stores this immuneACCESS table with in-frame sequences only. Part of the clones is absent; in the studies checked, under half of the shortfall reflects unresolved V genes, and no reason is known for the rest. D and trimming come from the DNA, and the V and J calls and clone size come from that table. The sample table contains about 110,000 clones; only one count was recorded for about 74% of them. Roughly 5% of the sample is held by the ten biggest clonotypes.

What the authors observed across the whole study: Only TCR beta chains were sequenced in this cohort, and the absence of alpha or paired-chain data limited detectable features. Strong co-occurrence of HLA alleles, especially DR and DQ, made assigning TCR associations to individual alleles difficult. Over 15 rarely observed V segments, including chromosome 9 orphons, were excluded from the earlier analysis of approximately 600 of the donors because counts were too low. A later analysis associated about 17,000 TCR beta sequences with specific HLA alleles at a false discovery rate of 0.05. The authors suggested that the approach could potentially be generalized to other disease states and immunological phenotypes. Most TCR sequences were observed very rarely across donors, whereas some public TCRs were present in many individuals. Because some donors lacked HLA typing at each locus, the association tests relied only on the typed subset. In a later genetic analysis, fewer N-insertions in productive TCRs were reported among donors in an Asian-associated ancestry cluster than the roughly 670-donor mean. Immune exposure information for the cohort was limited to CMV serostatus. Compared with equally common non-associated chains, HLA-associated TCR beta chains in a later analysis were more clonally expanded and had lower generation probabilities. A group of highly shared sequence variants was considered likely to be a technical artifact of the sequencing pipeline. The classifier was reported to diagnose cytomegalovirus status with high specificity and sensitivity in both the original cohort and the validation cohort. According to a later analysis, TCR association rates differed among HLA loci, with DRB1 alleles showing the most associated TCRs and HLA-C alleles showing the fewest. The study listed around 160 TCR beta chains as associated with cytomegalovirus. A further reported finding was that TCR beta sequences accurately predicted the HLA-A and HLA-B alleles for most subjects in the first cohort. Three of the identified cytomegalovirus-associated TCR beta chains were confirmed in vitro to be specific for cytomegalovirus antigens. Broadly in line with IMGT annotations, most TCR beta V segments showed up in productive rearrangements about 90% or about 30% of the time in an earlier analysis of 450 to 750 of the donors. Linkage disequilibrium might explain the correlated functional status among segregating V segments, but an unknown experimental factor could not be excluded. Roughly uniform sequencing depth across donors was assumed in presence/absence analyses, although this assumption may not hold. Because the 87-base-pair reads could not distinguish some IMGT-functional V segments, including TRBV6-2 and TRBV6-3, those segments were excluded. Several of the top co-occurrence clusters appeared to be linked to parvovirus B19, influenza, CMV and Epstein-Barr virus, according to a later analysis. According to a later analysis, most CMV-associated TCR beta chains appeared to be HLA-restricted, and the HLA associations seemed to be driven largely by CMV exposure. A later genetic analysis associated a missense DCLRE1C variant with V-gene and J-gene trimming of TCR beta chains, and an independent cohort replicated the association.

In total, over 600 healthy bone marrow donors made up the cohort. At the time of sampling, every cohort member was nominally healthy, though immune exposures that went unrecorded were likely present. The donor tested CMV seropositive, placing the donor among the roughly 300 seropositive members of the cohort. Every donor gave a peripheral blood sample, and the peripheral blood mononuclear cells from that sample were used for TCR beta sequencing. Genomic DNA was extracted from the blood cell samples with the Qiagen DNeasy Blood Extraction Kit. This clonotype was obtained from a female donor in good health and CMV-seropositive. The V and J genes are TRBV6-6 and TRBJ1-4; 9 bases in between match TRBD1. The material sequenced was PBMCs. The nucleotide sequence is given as TGTGCCAGCGGGACAGGGAATGAAAAACTGTTTTTT. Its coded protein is CASGTGNEKLFF.